The rows below give T cell receptor beta chains drawn from one sample of a study of cytomegalovirus exposure and HLA in healthy donors. Some clones are missing from TCRdb's copy, which holds only in-frame ones; the method was immunoSEQ multiplex PCR. The sample lists hundreds of thousands of clones, roughly 80% occurring once. The specimen sequenced was PBMCs. These receptors all stem from a girl aged 2-10 years in good health and CMV-seronegative. CDR3s include the opening cysteine and the closing phenylalanine or tryptophan. A D gene is named only where the DNA matches it firmly. Clone size is shown for a subset of rows, as once, few, many or a class of expanded clone.

V	J	D	size	CDR3	DNA
TRBV5-1	TRBJ2-5	TRBD2	NA	CASSGGTSGRAVETQYF	TGCGCCAGCAGCGGGGGGACTAGCGGGAGGGCCGTCGAGACCCAGTACTTC
TRBV5-6	TRBJ1-2	TRBD1	NA	CASSTGTGYGYTF	TGTGCCAGCAGCACTGGGACAGGGTATGGCTACACCTTC
TRBV7-8	TRBJ2-7	TRBD2	NA	CASSLGGLAGDPRIYEQYF	TGTGCCAGCAGCTTAGGTGGACTAGCGGGAGACCCCCGGATCTACGAGCAGTACTTC
TRBV9	TRBJ2-5	TRBD1	NA	CASSVAPRQGVETQYF	TGTGCCAGCAGCGTAGCCCCAAGGCAGGGGGTAGAGACCCAGTACTTC
TRBV5-1	TRBJ2-1	NA	few	CASSPHLTGSYNEQFF	TGCGCCAGCAGCCCCCATCTGACGGGGTCCTACAATGAGCAGTTCTTC
TRBV15	TRBJ1-4	NA	NA	CATSRDRVAEKLFF	TGTGCCACCAGCAGAGACAGGGTGGCTGAAAAACTGTTTTTT
TRBV11-2	TRBJ1-2	NA	NA	CASSLVVDYGYTF	TGTGCCAGCAGCTTAGTAGTGGACTATGGCTACACCTTC
TRBV7-6	TRBJ2-7	NA	NA	CASSYNNEQYF	TGTGCCAGCAGCTATAATAACGAGCAGTACTTC
TRBV7-7	TRBJ2-5	NA	NA	CASSSLADQETQYF	TGTGCCAGCAGCTCACTAGCAGACCAAGAGACCCAGTACTTC
TRBV6-4	TRBJ2-3	NA	NA	CASSDGGASTDTQYF	TGTGCCAGCAGTGACGGGGGGGCTAGCACAGATACGCAGTATTTT
TRBV5-1	TRBJ2-1	NA	NA	CASSLGTGVLVNEQFF	TGCGCCAGCAGCTTGGGAACGGGAGTGCTAGTCAATGAGCAGTTCTTC
TRBV27	TRBJ2-7	NA	NA	CASSLIGGTYEQYF	TGTGCCAGCAGTTTGATTGGGGGCACCTACGAGCAGTACTTC
TRBV6-1	TRBJ1-1	NA	NA	CASRDPGMGNTEAFF	TGTGCCAGCAGGGACCCCGGGATGGGGAACACTGAAGCTTTCTTT
TRBV5-1	TRBJ2-5	TRBD2	NA	CASSPSTVAGQETQYF	TGCGCCAGCAGCCCATCGACCGTAGCGGGGCAAGAGACCCAGTACTTC
TRBV11-2	TRBJ2-5	NA	NA	CASSLTTKETNFEETQYF	TGTGCCAGCAGCTTAACAACCAAGGAGACTAATTTCGAAGAGACCCAGTACTTC
TRBV5-5	TRBJ2-7	TRBD2	NA	CASTRGGGHLTYEQYF	TGTGCCAGCACTCGCGGGGGGGGCCATCTCACCTACGAGCAGTACTTC
TRBV5-4	TRBJ2-6	NA	NA	CASRHGGGSGAGANVLTF	TGTGCCAGCCGTCATGGGGGGGGCAGCGGTGCCGGGGCCAACGTCCTGACTTTC
TRBV6-6	TRBJ1-5	NA	NA	CASTSMWGGDQPQHF	TGTGCCAGCACCTCCATGTGGGGCGGGGATCAGCCCCAGCATTTT
TRBV2	TRBJ1-4	NA	NA	CASSPDRAKLFF	TGTGCCAGCAGTCCGGACAGAGCAAAACTGTTTTTT
TRBV5-4	TRBJ2-3	TRBD2	NA	CASSRLAGMDTDTQYF	TGTGCCAGCAGCAGACTAGCGGGAATGGATACAGATACGCAGTATTTT
TRBV7-6	TRBJ2-1	NA	NA	CASKEQGVAYNEQFF	TGTGCCAGCAAAGAACAAGGAGTCGCCTACAATGAGCAGTTCTTC
TRBV5-1	TRBJ2-5	TRBD2	few	CASSLASGGRETQYF	TGCGCCAGCAGTCTGGCTAGCGGGGGGAGAGAGACCCAGTACTTC
TRBV5-5	TRBJ1-2	NA	NA	CASSLVYRYSYGYTF	TGTGCCAGCAGCTTGGTCTACAGGTACTCCTATGGCTACACCTTC
TRBV10-1	TRBJ2-1	TRBD2	NA	CASSALLRGGCEQFF	TGCGCCAGCAGTGCTCTTCTGCGGGGGGGCTGTGAGCAGTTCTTC
TRBV5-4	TRBJ1-2	TRBD1	NA	CASSFRGTGTPLNYGYTF	TGTGCCAGCAGCTTTCGGGGGACAGGGACCCCCCTGAACTATGGCTACACCTTC
TRBV30	TRBJ2-4	TRBD1	NA	CAWSVQQTGSDIQYF	TGTGCCTGGAGTGTCCAACAGACAGGGTCCGACATTCAGTACTTC
TRBV5-4	TRBJ1-1	TRBD1	NA	CASSLRQGTDTEAFF	TGTGCCAGCAGTTTACGACAGGGAACGGACACTGAAGCTTTCTTT
TRBV30	TRBJ2-4	NA	few	CAWRGGQNIQYF	TGTGCCTGGAGGGGGGGTCAAAACATTCAGTACTTC
TRBV7-9	TRBJ2-5	NA	NA	CASSSAGDKQETQYF	TGTGCCAGCAGCTCGGCCGGGGACAAGCAAGAGACCCAGTACTTC
TRBV7-9	TRBJ2-3	NA	NA	CASHDSGTDTQYF	TGTGCCAGCCACGACAGTGGGACAGATACGCAGTATTTT
TRBV9	TRBJ1-3	NA	NA	CASSVEAGISGNTIYF	TGTGCCAGCAGCGTAGAGGCAGGGATCTCTGGAAACACCATATATTTT
TRBV5-1	TRBJ2-1	TRBD2	NA	CASSHPGTSGGELYNEQFF	TGCGCCAGCAGCCATCCCGGGACTAGCGGGGGGGAATTGTACAATGAGCAGTTCTTC
TRBV18	TRBJ1-4	NA	NA	CASSPGLTNEKLFF	TGTGCCAGCTCACCAGGGCTGACTAATGAAAAACTGTTTTTT
TRBV7-9	TRBJ2-6	NA	few	CASSFSESGANVLTF	TGTGCCAGCAGCTTTTCAGAATCTGGGGCCAACGTCCTGACTTTC
TRBV7-8	TRBJ2-7	NA	NA	CASSLGDTRCF	TGTGCCAGCAGCTTAGGGGACACCCGATGCTTC
TRBV7-9	TRBJ1-2	NA	once	CASSRQDYGYTF	TGTGCCAGCAGCCGACAGGACTATGGCTACACCTTC
TRBV5-1	TRBJ2-2	NA	NA	CASSLARLRAVSTGELFF	TGCGCCAGCAGCTTGGCTCGGTTAAGAGCGGTTAGCACCGGGGAGCTGTTTTTT
TRBV7-2	TRBJ2-7	TRBD2	NA	CASSPGLAAAEQYF	TGTGCCAGCAGCCCCGGACTAGCGGCCGCCGAGCAGTACTTC
TRBV19	TRBJ1-5	NA	few	CATGYSNQPQHF	TGTGCCACAGGGTATAGCAATCAGCCCCAGCATTTT
TRBV4-1	TRBJ1-4	TRBD1	NA	CASSQPNRGTNEKLFF	TGCGCCAGCAGCCAACCAAACAGGGGAACTAATGAAAAACTGTTTTTT